These 29 T cell receptor beta chains were sequenced from one sample in a study of T cells in Graves' hyperthyroidism and ophthalmopathy. Amplification of TCR beta CDR3 regions used RNA as the template. Using the HTBI primer set, a first-round RT-PCR was run on the TCR CDR3. One entry per CDR3 protein, called by TCRdb with MiXCR from the multiplex PCR reads. This sample has approximately 590,000 distinct CDR3 sequences, with roughly 14% found just once. Sequencing was performed on blood. These receptors were obtained from a woman in her twenties or thirties with Graves' hyperthyroidism.

This clonotype has only a few counts. V is TRBV7-3 and J is TRBJ2-2, with 14 bases identical to TRBD2. With V trimmed by 4 bases and J by 5 bases, 6 bases remained unmatched. The CDR3 extends over 17 amino acids. CDR1 is SGHTA and CDR2 is FQGTGA in the germline V gene. The CDR3 DNA reads as TGTGCCAGCAGCTCGGGACTAGCGGGAGTAGAAACCGGGGAGCTGTTTTTT. This sequence encodes CASSSGLAGVETGELFF.

This clonotype was found many times. The chain recombines TRBV5-1 with TRBJ2-1; weak D call: TRBD2 (6 bases). V dropped 4 bases and J dropped 0 bases, with 11 bases sitting between them. CDR1 is SGHRS and CDR2 is YFSETQ in the germline V gene. The CDR3 totals 15 residues. Written as DNA, the CDR3 is TGCGCCAGCAGCATTAGTAGCGGCTCCTACAATGAGCAGTTCTTC. Its protein is CASSISSGSYNEQFF.

This chain connects TRBV4-3 to TRBJ2-1; the D is unclear. Trimming removed 1 base at V and 7 bases at J, with 17 bases between. The CDR3 is 16 amino acids. Germline loops: CDR1 LGHNA, CDR2 YSLEER. This CDR3 is CASSQVVFSLGNEQFF. DNA for the CDR3: TGCGCCAGCAGCCAAGTTGTGTTCTCTCTAGGGAATGAGCAGTTCTTC.

The table lists this clonotype with many counts. The chain carries TRBV5-1 and TRBJ2-3; 8 bases are shared with TRBD2. The germline V gene encodes CDR1 SGHRS and CDR2 YFSETQ. The CDR3 loop spans 16 amino acids. Trimming at V came to 4 bases and at J to 3 bases, leaving 10 bases not matched to a gene. CDR3 nucleotide sequence: TGCGCCAGCAGCCAAATACTGGCGGGAGGTACAGATACGCAGTATTTT. Protein product: CASSQILAGGTDTQYF. The whole variable domain, filled in from reference TRBV5-1 and TRBJ2-3, reads KAGVTQTPRYLIKTRGQQVTLSCSPISGHRSVSWYQQTPGQGLQFLFEYFSETQRNKGNFPGRFSGRQFSNSRSEMNVSTLELGDSALYLCASSQILAGGTDTQYFGPGTRLTVL.

This clonotype appeared many times. The rearrangement links TRBV7-9 to TRBJ1-2; D gene ambiguous. The CDR3 is 13 residues long. Germline assignment: CDR1 SEHNR and CDR2 FQNEAQ (reference sequence). Trimming left V 1 base short and J 1 base short, with 4 bases between. The CDR3: CASSLDDNYGYTF. The CDR3 DNA reads as TGTGCCAGCAGCTTAGATGATAACTATGGCTACACCTTC.

This clonotype was counted a few times. The chain carries TRBV7-9 and TRBJ2-1; 7 nucleotides align to TRBD2. V was pared by 1 base and J by 8 bases, with 11 bases of the junction left unmatched. CDR1 is SEHNR and CDR2 is FQNEAQ in the germline V gene (reference sequence). The CDR3 sequence is 16 residues long. The CDR3 region has the DNA TGTGCCAGCAGCTTAGTTAGCGGGTACGCGGGGGATGAGCAGTTCTTC. Amino acid sequence: CASSLVSGYAGDEQFF.

This clonotype was counted ten times or more. The chain links TRBV7-9 to TRBJ2-7, with 7 bases fitting TRBD1. This CDR3 has 14 amino acids. Germline trimming cut 7 bases from V and 9 bases from J; bases unmatched to any gene: 15. Germline V gene data show CDR1 as SEHNR and CDR2 as FQNEAQ (reference sequence). The CDR3 sequence: CASTSDRIPLGQYF. In DNA, the CDR3 is TGTGCCAGCACCTCGGACAGGATCCCGTTGGGGCAGTACTTC.

This rearrangement joins TRBV20-1 to TRBJ2-3, with D maybe TRBD2 (6 bases). Trimming shortened V by 3 bases and J by 3 bases, and 16 bases separated the two germline ends. This CDR3 contains 15 residues. CDR1 and CDR2 from the germline V gene are DFQATT and SNEGSKA (reference sequence). CDR3 in amino acids: CSARVGEAATDTQYF. The CDR3 nucleotides are TGCAGTGCTAGGGTCGGGGAGGCCGCGACAGATACGCAGTATTTT.

This clonotype has ten or more counts. J is TRBJ1-1 and V is TRBV6-2 or TRBV6-3; D unresolved. With 4 bases removed from V and 3 bases from J, the gap between germline ends came to 12 bases. Per the germline V gene, CDR1 is MNHEY and CDR2 is SVGEGT. The CDR3 loop spans 14 amino acids. In DNA, the CDR3 is TGTGCCAGCAGTTTACCCGACCGGCACACTGAAGCTTTCTTT. It encodes CASSLPDRHTEAFF.

This clonotype has ten or more counts. V is TRBV28 and J is TRBJ2-1; 8 bases map to TRBD2. Germline V gene sequence: CDR1 MDHEN, CDR2 SYDVKM. The CDR3 has 15 residues. V shed 4 bases and J 6 bases; nucleotides not matched to a gene: 8. The CDR3 nucleotides read TGTGCCAGCAGTTCCCCGGGACTAGGGGGCAATGAGCAGTTCTTC. The encoded protein is CASSSPGLGGNEQFF.

This clonotype was found many times. V gene TRBV30 combines with J gene TRBJ1-6; a possible D gene is TRBD1 (6 bases). The CDR3 contains 13 residues. The germline gives CDR1 GTSNPN, CDR2 SVGIG (reference sequence). The V and J ends lost 4 bases and 5 bases respectively, with 9 bases between them. CDR3 sequence reads: CAWKQGDNSPLHF. CDR3 nucleotides: TGTGCCTGGAAACAGGGTGATAATTCACCCCTCCACTTT.

The sample holds many counts of this clonotype. This CDR3 is CASSDGTLAKNIQYF. CDR3 DNA: TGTGCCAGCAGCGACGGAACACTAGCCAAAAACATTCAGTACTTC. The chain employs TRBV11-2 and TRBJ2-4; D remains ambiguous. The CDR3 consists of 15 residues. Germline CDR1 and CDR2: SGHAT and FQNNGV. V was cut by 5 bases and J by 0 bases, with 11 bases left in between.

This clonotype was seen at least ten times. The chain employs TRBV11-3 and TRBJ2-1; TRBD2 aligns across 7 bases. There are 17 residues in the CDR3. V lost 1 base and J lost 5; bases outside the gene matches: 11. From germline, CDR1 is SGHNT and CDR2 YENEEA. The CDR3, as DNA: TGTGCCAGCAGCTTAGGGTTGGGCGGGAGACGAGACAATGAGCAGTTCTTC. This codes for CASSLGLGGRRDNEQFF.

The chain links TRBV13 to TRBJ2-1; TRBD2 matches 7 bases. Germline CDR1 reads PRHDT; CDR2 reads FYEKMQ (reference sequence). The CDR3 extends over 16 amino acids. With 2 bases clipped from V and 6 bases from J, the junction kept 10 bases outside the gene matches. The CDR3 reads CASSLRGGPVFNEQFF. CDR3 in DNA: TGTGCCAGCAGCTTAAGGGGAGGGCCGGTTTTCAATGAGCAGTTCTTC.

This clonotype was seen only a few times. This sequence joins TRBV19 and TRBJ2-1; 10 bases line up with TRBD2. The V gene's germline CDR1 is LNHDA and CDR2 SQIVND (reference sequence). After removal of 3 bases from V and 9 bases from J, the junction contained 11 bases not matched to a gene. This CDR3 comprises 16 residues. In DNA, the CDR3 is TGTGCCAGTAGTATCGTGGCTAGCGGGAGAGTACGTGAGCAGTTCTTC. Protein: CASSIVASGRVREQFF.

This chain joins TRBV28 and TRBJ1-5; D is ambiguous. Trimming removed 2 bases at V and 4 bases at J, with 6 bases between. The CDR3 is 13 residues long. Germline V gives CDR1 MDHEN, CDR2 SYDVKM. Here the CDR3 DNA reads TGTGCCAGCAGTTTACAGTATAATCAGCCCCAGCATTTT. Amino acids: CASSLQYNQPQHF.

There are many counts of this clonotype. The rearrangement uses TRBV7-9 and TRBJ1-1; D unresolved. V was cut by 1 base and J by 4 bases, with 13 bases left in between. This CDR3 has 15 amino acids. The V gene's germline CDR1 is SEHNR and CDR2 FQNEAQ (reference sequence). CDR3 in amino acids: CASSLEDSLPTEAFF. The DNA for the CDR3 is TGTGCCAGCAGCTTAGAGGACTCTCTACCCACTGAAGCTTTCTTT.

This clonotype was recorded many times. V and J are TRBV11-2 and TRBJ2-1; weak D call: TRBD2 (5 bases). Looked up from germline, CDR1 is SGHAT and CDR2 is FQNNGV. This CDR3 region has 16 residues. Trimming cost V 6 bases and J 0 bases, with 15 bases left between them. This CDR3 reads CASRPIRRDSYNEQFF. The CDR3 coding sequence is TGTGCCAGCAGGCCAATCCGCCGGGACTCCTACAATGAGCAGTTCTTC.

The chain joins TRBV27 to TRBJ1-6; 9 nucleotides agree with TRBD1. Germline-derived CDR1 and CDR2 are MNHEY and SMNVEV (reference sequence). The V and J ends lost 5 bases and 6 bases, in that order; junction bases with no gene match: 5. CDR3 size: 15 residues. The chain's CDR3 is CASSKRDRVNSPLHF. The CDR3 region has the DNA TGTGCCAGCAGTAAACGGGACAGGGTTAATTCACCCCTCCACTTT.

This clonotype was seen ten or more times. The rearrangement uses TRBV28 and TRBJ2-7; D is uncertain. The germline V and J ends were trimmed by 2 bases and 2 bases, with 7 bases remaining between them. Germline CDR1 is MDHEN and CDR2 is SYDVKM. The CDR3 consists of 13 residues. CDR3 sequence (DNA): TGTGCCAGCAGTTTAACCCAGACCTACGAGCAGTACTTC. It is translated as CASSLTQTYEQYF.

The V call is TRBV19, the J call TRBJ2-3; TRBD2 aligns across 8 bases. The trim removed 10 bases at V and 3 bases at J, leaving 12 bases unmatched. The CDR3 consists of 15 residues. Germline CDR1 LNHDA, CDR2 SQIVND (reference sequence). The CDR3 sequence: CATAPGVAGTDTQYF. CDR3 in DNA: TGTGCCACCGCCCCCGGGGTAGCGGGAACAGATACGCAGTATTTT.

This clonotype was detected a few times. The chain employs TRBV19 and TRBJ2-2, with D uncertain. The V gene's germline CDR1 is LNHDA and CDR2 SQIVND (reference sequence). V was cut by 5 bases and J by 4 bases, with 8 bases left in between. The CDR3 covers 13 residues. CDR3 coding DNA: TGTGCCAGTAGTGGTCAGCCCACCGGGGAGCTGTTTTTT. It encodes CASSGQPTGELFF.

Only a few counts were recorded for this clonotype. The CDR3 spells CSVERGMNTEAFF. CDR3 sequence (DNA): TGCAGCGTTGAACGAGGGATGAACACTGAAGCTTTCTTT. The J gene is TRBJ1-1, the V gene TRBV29-1; no reliable D call. The CDR3 is 13 residues long. The germline CDR1 and CDR2 sequences are SQVTM and ANQGSEA. Between the trimmed V and J ends, which lost 2 bases and 0 bases, there was a span of 7 bases.

Only a few counts were recorded for this clonotype. The V call is TRBV5-4, the J call TRBJ1-4, with D maybe TRBD1 (5 bases). This CDR3 has 14 residues. V dropped 3 bases and J dropped 7 bases, with 13 bases sitting between them. The germline V gene has CDR1 SGHNT and CDR2 YYREEE (reference sequence). CDR3 coding DNA: TGTGCCAGCAGCTCTCAGGGTAGAGGTGAAAAACTGTTTTTT. It yields the protein CASSSQGRGEKLFF.

The chain has TRBV7-9 and TRBJ2-1; the D gene is possibly TRBD2 (6 bases). CDR3 length: 13 amino acids. V was trimmed by 3 bases and J by 8 bases, leaving 11 bases between them. CDR1 SEHNR and CDR2 FQNEAQ come from the germline V gene (reference sequence). The CDR3 nucleotides are TGTGCCAGCAGCTTCGGGAGTGGAGATGAGCAGTTCTTC. It encodes CASSFGSGDEQFF.

This clonotype showed up just once. The V and J genes are TRBV7-9 and TRBJ2-7; 11 bases agree with TRBD2. CDR1 and CDR2 from the germline V gene are SEHNR and FQNEAQ (reference sequence). CDR3 length: 18 residues. V lost 1 base to trimming and J lost 9 bases; unmatched junction nucleotides: 17. In nucleotides, the CDR3 is TGTGCCAGCAGCTTAGTCCTACAATTCACTAGCGGGAGTAATGGGCAGTACTTC. Amino acids: CASSLVLQFTSGSNGQYF.

In its sample, this clonotype was seen many times. The V gene is TRBV5-1, the J gene TRBJ1-2; no definite D call. This CDR3 is built from 13 residues. The germline V gene has CDR1 SGHRS and CDR2 YFSETQ. V lost 3 bases to trimming and J lost 6 bases, with 12 bases between them. CDR3 sequence: CASSSGTVHGYTF. CDR3 nucleotides: TGCGCCAGCAGCTCCGGCACGGTCCATGGCTACACCTTC.

This clonotype was seen ten or more times. The chain employs TRBV3-1 and TRBJ2-2; TRBD1 matches 8 bases. This CDR3 has 15 amino acids. V was clipped by 5 bases and J by 6 bases; unmatched bases: 8. Per the germline V gene, CDR1 is LGHDT and CDR2 is YNNKEL (reference sequence). CDR3 in amino acids: CASSGQGLGAGELFF. For the CDR3, the DNA is TGTGCCAGCAGCGGACAGGGCCTAGGGGCCGGGGAGCTGTTTTTT.

A few counts support this clonotype. The rearrangement uses TRBV7-9 and TRBJ1-1; D gene unclear. Per germline, CDR1 SEHNR and CDR2 FQNEAQ (reference sequence). The ends were cut back, 1 base at V and 3 bases at J, with 12 bases in the middle. The CDR3 is made up of 15 amino acids. CDR3: CASSLGLGSYTEAFF. Here the CDR3 DNA reads TGTGCCAGCAGCTTAGGTCTGGGGAGCTACACTGAAGCTTTCTTT.